This entry lists 13 T cell receptor beta chains sequenced from one sample in a study of tumor-infiltrating lymphocytes in localized non-small cell lung cancer. Sequencing was performed with immunoSEQ multiplex PCR; in TCRdb, only in-frame clones are kept and a portion is missing. The sample shows 9,300 or so clones, around 75% of them seen only once. The sample was uninvolved lung tissue not adjacent to the tumor. These receptors were taken from a human donor with non-small cell lung cancer.

CDR3 residues: CASSFLADANTGELFF. The CDR3 region has the DNA TGTGCCAGCAGCTTTTTAGCGGATGCGAACACCGGGGAGCTGTTTTTT. The V call is TRBV11-3, the J call TRBJ2-2, with D possibly matching TRBD2 (6 bases). In germline, CDR1 is SGHNT, CDR2 YENEEA. V was shortened by 3 bases and J by 0 bases, with 11 bases between the two germline ends. The CDR3 is 16 residues long.

V usage is TRBV11-1 and J usage is TRBJ2-5, with 7 nucleotides matching TRBD1. The germline V gene has CDR1 SGHAT and CDR2 FQDESV (reference sequence). With V trimmed by 3 bases and J by 5 bases, 6 bases remained unmatched. CDR3 length: 14 residues. DNA of the CDR3: TGTGCCAGCAGCTTGGAACAGGGGCCGGAGACCCAGTACTTC. This translates into CASSLEQGPETQYF.

This clone was recorded only once. The germline gene is not matched at one end of the junction; a read error may be the cause. V and J are TRBV7-7 and TRBJ1-1; unclear D gene. The length of the CDR3 is 13 residues. Looked up from germline, CDR1 is SSHAT and CDR2 is FNYEAQ (reference sequence). Written as DNA, the CDR3 is TGTGCTAGCAGCCTTGGGGTAGGGACTGAAGCTTTCTTT. Amino acids: CASSLGVGTEAFF.

The V call is TRBV4-2, the J call TRBJ2-5; D remains unclear. The CDR3 is 14 residues long. CDR1 is LGHNA, CDR2 YNFKEQ, per germline. Trimming removed 2 bases from V and 1 base from J, with 8 bases in between. The CDR3 DNA is TGTGCCAGCAGCCAACCGGGTACCCAAGAGACCCAGTACTTC. Amino acid sequence: CASSQPGTQETQYF.

The chain couples TRBV11-1 to TRBJ2-3; no clear D. Trimming removed 1 base from V and 0 bases from J, with 5 bases in between. This CDR3 has 14 amino acids. Germline V gene data show CDR1 as SGHAT and CDR2 as FQDESV (reference sequence). Written as DNA, the CDR3 is TGTGCCAGCAGCTTAGACCCTAGCACAGATACGCAGTATTTT. Translated, it gives CASSLDPSTDTQYF.

This clone occurred once. This sequence joins TRBV7-2 and TRBJ1-2; no reliable D call. The CDR3 extends over 12 amino acids. The ends were cut back, 6 bases at V and 7 bases at J, with 12 bases in the middle. Germline loops: CDR1 SGHTA, CDR2 FQGNSA. DNA for the CDR3: TGTGCCAGCAGACCAATAGTGGGTGGCTACACCTTC. Translation gives CASRPIVGGYTF.

The gene calls are TRBV4-1 and TRBJ2-1, with 8 nucleotides matching TRBD2. This CDR3 region has 15 residues. With 4 bases clipped from V and 7 bases from J, the junction kept 9 bases outside the gene matches. CDR1 is MGHRA, CDR2 YSYEKL, per germline. In DNA, the CDR3 is TGCGCCAGCAGCCCGCCGGGACTAGTGGTTAATGAGCAGTTCTTC. Translating it yields CASSPPGLVVNEQFF.

The chain carries TRBV28 and TRBJ1-2; D is unclear. Trimming stripped 8 bases from V and 3 bases from J, with 19 bases between. CDR3 size: 15 residues. Germline V gives CDR1 MDHEN, CDR2 SYDVKM. This CDR3 is CASHPPWKGYYGYTF. The CDR3 nucleotides are TGTGCCAGCCATCCCCCCTGGAAAGGGTACTATGGCTACACCTTC.

The chain uses TRBV7-2 and TRBJ2-2; 7 bases fit TRBD1. Trimming cost V 5 bases and J 1 base; bases outside gene matches: 7. This CDR3 contains 16 residues. Germline CDR1 is SGHTA and CDR2 is FQGNSA. DNA for the CDR3: TGTGCCAGCAGCCTAAGGGGACAGCTGAACACCGGGGAGCTGTTTTTT. It specifies CASSLRGQLNTGELFF.

J is TRBJ2-1 and V is TRBV5-1; D is unresolved. V lost 3 bases to trimming and J lost 11 bases, with 9 bases between them. The CDR3 runs to 11 residues. CDR1 and CDR2 from the germline V gene are SGHRS and YFSETQ. This CDR3 reads CASSSDLQQFF. DNA of the CDR3: TGCGCCAGCAGCTCCGATCTTCAGCAGTTCTTC.

The chain links TRBV27 to TRBJ1-4; D perhaps matches TRBD1 (6 bases). The V end lost 3 bases, the J end lost 4 bases, and 12 bases lay between the germline ends. Germline-derived CDR1 and CDR2 are MNHEY and SMNVEV (reference sequence). The length of the CDR3 is 15 residues. As DNA, the CDR3 is TGTGCCAGCAGTTTTCGGACAGACTTTAATGAAAAACTGTTTTTT. Residues: CASSFRTDFNEKLFF.

This clone was picked up a small number of times. This sequence joins TRBV4-3 and TRBJ2-3, with 10 bases aligning to TRBD2. V lost 1 base, J lost 3 bases, and 7 bases stayed unmatched. This CDR3 is built from 17 residues. Germline V gene lookup returns CDR1 LGHNA and CDR2 YSLEER. The CDR3: CASSQGPLAGATDTQYF. CDR3 bases: TGCGCCAGCAGCCAAGGGCCCCTAGCGGGAGCTACAGATACGCAGTATTTT.

V is TRBV7-2 and J is TRBJ2-3; D not certain. Trimming pared 5 bases from V and 3 bases from J, leaving 9 bases between. Germline V gives CDR1 SGHTA, CDR2 FQGNSA. This CDR3 comprises 13 residues. CDR3 sequence reads: CASSRRWTDTQYF. The CDR3, as DNA: TGTGCCAGCAGCCGACGGTGGACAGATACGCAGTATTTT.